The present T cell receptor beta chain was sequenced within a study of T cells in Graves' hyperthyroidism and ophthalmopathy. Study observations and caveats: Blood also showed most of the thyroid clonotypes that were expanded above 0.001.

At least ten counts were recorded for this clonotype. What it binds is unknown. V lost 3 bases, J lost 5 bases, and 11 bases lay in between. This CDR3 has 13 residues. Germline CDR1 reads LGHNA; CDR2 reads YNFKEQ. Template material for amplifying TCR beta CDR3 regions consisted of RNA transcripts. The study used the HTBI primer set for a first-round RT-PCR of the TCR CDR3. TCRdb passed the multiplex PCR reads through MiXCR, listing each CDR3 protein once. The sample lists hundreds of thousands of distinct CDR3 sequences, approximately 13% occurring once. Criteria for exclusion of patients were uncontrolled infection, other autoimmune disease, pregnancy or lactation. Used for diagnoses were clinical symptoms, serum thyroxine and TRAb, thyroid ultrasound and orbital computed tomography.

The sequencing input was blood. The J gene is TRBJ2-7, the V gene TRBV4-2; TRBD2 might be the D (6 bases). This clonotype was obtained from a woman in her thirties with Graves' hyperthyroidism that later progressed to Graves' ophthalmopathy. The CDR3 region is CASSHTGEHEQYF. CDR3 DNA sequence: TGTGCCAGCAGCCACACGGGAGAGCACGAGCAGTACTTC.